This entry concerns a single T cell receptor beta chain. Its antigen is unidentified. The CDR3 consists of 13 residues. The V and J ends lost 5 bases and 2 bases respectively, with 9 bases between them. Germline V CDR1 and CDR2: SGHTA, FQGNSA. The data stem from a study of cytomegalovirus exposure and HLA in healthy donors. PCR involved 60 Vbeta and 13 Jbeta primers. Using immunoSEQ multiplex PCR, the repertoire was profiled, and TCRdb retains in-frame clones only, with some absent. In the table there are under 150,000 clones, approximately 83% of which are singletons. Regarding the study as a whole: Previously analyzed data showed that most TCR beta V segments were productive at a frequency of about 87% or about 30%.

The chain employs TRBV7-2 and TRBJ2-5, with D possibly matching TRBD1 (5 bases). This TCR was recovered from a woman aged 18-30 years in good health and CMV-seronegative. The sequenced sample consisted of PBMCs. CDR3 in DNA: TGTGCCAGCAGCCTCGACAGACAAGAGACCCAGTACTTC. Translating gives CASSLDRQETQYF.